Following are 6 T cell receptor beta chains from one sample sequenced in a study of identical twins. TCRdb reanalysed the 5' RACE reads using MiXCR and keeps one entry per CDR3 protein. The data hold nearly 650,000 distinct CDR3 sequences, with around 7.5% observed a single time. These data were also filed under a second study, of yellow fever vaccine responses in identical twins.

Sequencing was carried out using PBMCs. The receptors stem from a woman younger than 30 in good health.

This clonotype was observed at least ten times. The chain couples TRBV4-2 to TRBJ2-2; TRBD2 matches 11 bases. CDR3 length equals 16 residues. J lost 2 bases, V lost 3 bases, and 2 bases had no gene match. From germline, CDR1 is LGHNA and CDR2 YNFKEQ. The CDR3 is CASSHGTSGNTGELFF. The CDR3 coding sequence is TGTGCCAGCAGCCACGGGACTAGCGGCAACACCGGGGAGCTGTTTTTT.

This chain uses TRBV12-3 or TRBV12-4 with TRBJ2-3; D unclear. V shed 2 bases and J shed 0 bases, with 9 bases lying between them. This CDR3 is built from 15 residues. The CDR3 nucleotides read TGTGCCAGCAGTTTAAGGCCCCGTAGCACAGATACGCAGTATTTT. Translation gives CASSLRPRSTDTQYF.

This clonotype was observed at least ten times. The rearrangement joins TRBV6-4 to TRBJ1-1, with D tentatively TRBD1 (5 bases). This CDR3 contains 14 residues. CDR1 is MRHNA and CDR2 is SNTAGT in the germline V gene. The V end lost 6 bases, the J end lost 1 base, and 12 bases lay between the germline ends. This chain's CDR3 is CASSAGGENTEAFF. DNA for the CDR3: TGTGCCAGCAGCGCCGGGGGTGAGAACACTGAAGCTTTCTTT.

The J gene is TRBJ2-5, the V gene TRBV15; weak D call: TRBD1 (7 bases). Trimming stripped 1 base from V and 4 bases from J, with 19 bases between. The CDR3 runs to 17 residues. Per germline, CDR1 LNHNV and CDR2 YYDKDF (reference sequence). The CDR3 DNA reads TGTGCCACCAGCAGAGGCCAGGGGGGCAAAGGACGAGAGACCCAGTACTTC. Protein: CATSRGQGGKGRETQYF.

The chain joins TRBV7-8 to TRBJ2-1; D remains ambiguous. This CDR3 has 14 residues. The V gene's germline CDR1 is SGHVS and CDR2 FQNEAQ. Trimming stripped 1 base from V and 10 bases from J, with 14 bases between. The CDR3 nucleotides are TGTGCCAGCAGCTTAGAAGGGCGATGGCGGGAGCAGTTCTTC. Residues: CASSLEGRWREQFF.

This rearrangement joins TRBV5-5 to TRBJ2-7; 12 bases line up with TRBD2. The CDR3 consists of 16 residues. Looked up from germline, CDR1 is SGHKS and CDR2 is YYEKEE (reference sequence). V lost 4 bases, J lost 0 bases, and 5 bases stayed unmatched. The CDR3 loop is CASSPGLAGSSYEQYF. The CDR3 bases are TGTGCCAGCAGCCCTGGACTAGCGGGGAGCTCCTACGAGCAGTACTTC.